A single sample is the source of the 8 T cell receptor beta chains below, sequenced in a study of cytotoxic CD8 clonotypes in ibrutinib-treated CLL. TCRdb keeps only in-frame clones here, not all; method: immunoSEQ multiplex PCR. The sample shows around 310,000 clones, 70% to 80% of them seen only once. Specimen: PBMCs, collected before ibrutinib treatment. These receptor sequences come from a human donor with chronic lymphocytic leukemia.

The chain carries TRBV9 and TRBJ2-3, with 12 bases identical to TRBD2. The length of the CDR3 is 15 residues. Germline V lookup: CDR1 SGDLS, CDR2 YYNGEE. The trim removed 1 base at V and 5 bases at J, leaving 2 bases unmatched. The CDR3 DNA sequence: TGTGCCAGCAGCGTAACGGGACTAGCGGGAGATACGCAGTATTTT. Amino acid sequence: CASSVTGLAGDTQYF. The entire variable domain, with the rest obtained from reference TRBV9 and TRBJ2-3, is as follows: DSGVTQTPKHLITATGQRVTLRCSPRSGDLSVYWYQQSLDQGLQFLIQYYNGEERAKGNILERFSAQQFPDLHSELNLSSLELGDSALYFCASSVTGLAGDTQYFGPGTRLTVL.

The CDR3 region is CASSLGGRKYEQYF. CDR3 DNA sequence: TGTGCCAGCAGCTTGGGGGGGCGGAAGTACGAGCAGTACTTC. The chain couples TRBV5-4 to TRBJ2-7; a possible D gene is TRBD1 (6 bases). V was shortened by 0 bases and J by 4 bases, with 11 bases between the two germline ends. Germline CDR1 and CDR2: SGHNT and YYREEE (reference sequence). The length of the CDR3 is 14 residues.

This chain joins TRBV29-1 and TRBJ2-7, with D hard to call. Germline V gene data show CDR1 as SQVTM and CDR2 as ANQGSEA. The CDR3 consists of 13 residues. The V gene lost 2 bases and the J gene lost 2 bases, with 10 bases spanning the gap. The CDR3 region has the DNA TGCAGCGTTGAACAAGGGTCGACCTACGAGCAGTACTTC. This gives the protein CSVEQGSTYEQYF.

The V and J genes are TRBV10-2 and TRBJ2-3, with 11 bases lining up with TRBD2. This CDR3 has 16 residues. Germline V CDR1 and CDR2: WSHSY, SAAADI. The V and J ends lost 6 bases and 6 bases, in that order; junction bases with no gene match: 11. CDR3 nucleotide sequence: TGCGCCAGCAGCGAGGGTGTCCGACTAGCGGGGGATACGCAGTATTTT. This gives the protein CASSEGVRLAGDTQYF.

To note about this clone: Within the sample, other DNA sequences also encode this same CDR3. This rearrangement joins TRBV6-5 to TRBJ2-7; D gene uncertain. Germline values: CDR1 MNHEY, CDR2 SVGAGI. CDR3 length: 13 residues. V lost 2 bases, J lost 0 bases, and 5 bases lay in between. The CDR3: CASSYRVSYEQYF. The CDR3, as DNA: TGTGCCAGCAGTTACAGGGTCTCCTACGAGCAGTACTTC.

This rearrangement joins TRBV6-6 to TRBJ2-1; TRBD2 aligns across 8 bases. The CDR3 length is 15 residues. Per germline, CDR1 MNHNY and CDR2 SVGAGI (reference sequence). The V segment lost 5 bases and the J segment 6 bases; nucleotides outside the gene matches: 9. CDR3 DNA: TGTGCCAGCAGTAAGCGGGAGAGGGGTTCCAATGAGCAGTTCTTC. It codes for CASSKRERGSNEQFF.

This chain links TRBV9 with TRBJ2-5, with D possibly being TRBD1 or TRBD2 (5 bases each). CDR1 SGDLS and CDR2 YYNGEE come from the germline V gene. The CDR3 contains 14 residues. Trimming pared 3 bases from V and 7 bases from J, leaving 16 bases between. Written as DNA, the CDR3 is TGTGCCAGCAGCGATTCGGGGACCCCAGGGACCCAGTACTTC. Its translation: CASSDSGTPGTQYF.

The chain recombines TRBV18 with TRBJ2-7; 9 bases match TRBD2. Unmatched junction bases numbered 10, after V lost 3 bases and J lost 7 bases. The CDR3 has 15 residues. The germline V gene has CDR1 KGHSH and CDR2 LQKENI. CDR3 in DNA: TGTGCCAGCTCACCCTTGGGCGGGAGGGCCGATGAGCAGTACTTC. Its protein is CASSPLGGRADEQYF.